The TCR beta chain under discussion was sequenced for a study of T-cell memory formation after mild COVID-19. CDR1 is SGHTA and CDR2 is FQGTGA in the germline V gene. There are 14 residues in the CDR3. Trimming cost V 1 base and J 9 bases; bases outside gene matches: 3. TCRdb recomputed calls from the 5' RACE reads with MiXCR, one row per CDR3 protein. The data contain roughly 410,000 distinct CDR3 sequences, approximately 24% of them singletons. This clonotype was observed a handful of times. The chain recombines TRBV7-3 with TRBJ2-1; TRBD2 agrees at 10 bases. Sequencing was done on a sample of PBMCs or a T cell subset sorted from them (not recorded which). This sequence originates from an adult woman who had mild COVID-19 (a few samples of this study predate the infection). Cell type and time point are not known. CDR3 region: CASSLILAGSEQFF. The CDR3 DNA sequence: TGTGCCAGCAGCTTAATACTAGCGGGATCTGAGCAGTTCTTC.